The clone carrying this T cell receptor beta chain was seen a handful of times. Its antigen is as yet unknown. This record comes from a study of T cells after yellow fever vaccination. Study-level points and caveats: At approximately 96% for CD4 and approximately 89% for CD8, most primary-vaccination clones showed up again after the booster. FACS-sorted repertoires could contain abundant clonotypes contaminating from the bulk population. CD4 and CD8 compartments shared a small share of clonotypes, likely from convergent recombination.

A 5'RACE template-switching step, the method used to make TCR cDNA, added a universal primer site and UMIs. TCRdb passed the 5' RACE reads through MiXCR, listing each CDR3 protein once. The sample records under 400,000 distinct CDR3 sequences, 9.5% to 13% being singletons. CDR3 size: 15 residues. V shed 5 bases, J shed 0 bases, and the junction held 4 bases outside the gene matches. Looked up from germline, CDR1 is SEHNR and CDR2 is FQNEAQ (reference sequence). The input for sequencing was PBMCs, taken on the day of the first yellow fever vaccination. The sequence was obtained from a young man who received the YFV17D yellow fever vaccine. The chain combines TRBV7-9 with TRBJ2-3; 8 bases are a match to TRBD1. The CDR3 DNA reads TGTGCCAGCAGCACCAACAGGGGGAGCACAGATACGCAGTATTTT. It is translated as CASSTNRGSTDTQYF.